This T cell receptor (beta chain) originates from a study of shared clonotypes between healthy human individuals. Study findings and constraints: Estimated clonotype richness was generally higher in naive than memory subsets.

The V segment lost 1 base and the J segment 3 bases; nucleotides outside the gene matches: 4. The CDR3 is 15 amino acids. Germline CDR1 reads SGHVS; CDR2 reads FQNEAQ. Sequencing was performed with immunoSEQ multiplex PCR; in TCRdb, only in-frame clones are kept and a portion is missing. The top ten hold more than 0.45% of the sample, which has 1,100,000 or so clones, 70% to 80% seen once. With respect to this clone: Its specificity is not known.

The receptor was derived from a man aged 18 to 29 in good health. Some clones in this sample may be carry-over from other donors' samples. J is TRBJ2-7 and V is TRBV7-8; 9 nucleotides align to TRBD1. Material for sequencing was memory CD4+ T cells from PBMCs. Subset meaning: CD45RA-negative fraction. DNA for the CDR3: TGTGCCAGCAGCTTAGTAGGGACAGGGATCTACGAGCAGTACTTC. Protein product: CASSLVGTGIYEQYF.